The 9 T cell receptor beta chains in this list originate from one sample, sequenced in a study of shared clonotypes between healthy human individuals. TCRdb's table, derived via immunoSEQ multiplex PCR, lists solely in-frame clones and lacks some. Here the sample spans millions of clones, around nine tenths being singletons. What was sequenced was naive CD4+ T cells sorted from blood. The subset was: CD45RA+ positively selected. The receptors originated from a man aged 18 to 35 in good health.

This chain connects TRBV6-5 to TRBJ1-1; no definite D call. Trimming cost V 3 bases and J 5 bases, with 16 bases left between them. CDR3 size: 15 residues. Germline-derived CDR1 and CDR2 are MNHEY and SVGAGI. The CDR3 sequence: CASSYVVGVVTEAFF. Here the CDR3 DNA reads TGTGCCAGCAGTTATGTTGTCGGGGTGGTAACTGAAGCTTTCTTT.

This clone appeared a single time. The rearrangement uses TRBV4-3 and TRBJ2-2, with D tentatively TRBD2 (5 bases). This CDR3 region has 14 residues. In germline, CDR1 is LGHNA, CDR2 YSLEER. With 2 bases removed from V and 7 bases from J, the gap between germline ends came to 11 bases. The CDR3, as DNA: TGCGCCAGCAGCCAAACTAGTAGAGGCGGGGAGCTGTTTTTT. Translated: CASSQTSRGGELFF.

This clone has a handful of counts. The genes are TRBV30 and TRBJ1-4; a weak D match, TRBD1 (6 bases). In germline, CDR1 is GTSNPN, CDR2 SVGIG (reference sequence). The CDR3 sequence is 15 residues long. V gave up 0 bases and J gave up 7 bases, with 15 bases separating them. The CDR3 DNA follows: TGTGCCTGGAGTGTTTGGGGGCGCCTCGGTGAAAAACTGTTTTTT. It codes for CAWSVWGRLGEKLFF.

The rearrangement uses TRBV12-5 and TRBJ1-2; unclear D gene. Germline V gene sequence: CDR1 LGHNT, CDR2 FRNRAP. CDR3 length: 14 amino acids. Between the trimmed V and J ends, which lost 0 bases and 3 bases, there was a span of 8 bases. The CDR3: CASGLVDDHYGYTF. In nucleotides, the CDR3 is TGTGCTAGTGGTTTGGTGGACGATCACTATGGCTACACCTTC.

This chain links TRBV10-3 with TRBJ2-5; D not certain. In germline, CDR1 is ENHRY, CDR2 SYGVKD. Trimming stripped 3 bases from V and 4 bases from J, with 9 bases between. This CDR3 has 13 residues. CDR3 sequence: CAISEGALETQYF. CDR3 DNA sequence: TGTGCCATCAGTGAAGGCGCTTTAGAGACCCAGTACTTC.

The chain has TRBV6-1 and TRBJ1-6; D may be TRBD1 (5 bases). V was cut by 4 bases and J by 9 bases, with 19 bases left in between. CDR3 length: 16 residues. The germline gives CDR1 MNHNS, CDR2 SASEGT. This CDR3 is CASSVRSRDGLSPLHF. The DNA for the CDR3 is TGTGCCAGCAGTGTGAGGAGCCGGGACGGGCTTTCACCCCTCCACTTT.

The chain employs TRBV2 and TRBJ2-1; no firm D call. CDR1 is SNHLY and CDR2 is FYNNEI in the germline V gene. V was shortened by 4 bases and J by 9 bases, with 10 bases between the two germline ends. The CDR3 is 12 residues long. Here the CDR3 reads CASSGDRAEQFF. CDR3 nucleotides: TGTGCCAGCAGTGGGGATCGGGCTGAGCAGTTCTTC.

On this clone itself: The identical CDR3 is also encoded by other nucleotide sequences in the sample. The chain joins TRBV18 to TRBJ2-3; a weak D match, TRBD2 (6 bases). The CDR3 sequence is 15 residues long. The germline V gene has CDR1 KGHSH and CDR2 LQKENI. V was trimmed by 3 bases and J by 3 bases, leaving 13 bases between them. CDR3 DNA sequence: TGTGCCAGCTCACCGCCGGGACTTAGGACAGATACGCAGTATTTT. Residues: CASSPPGLRTDTQYF.

As DNA, the CDR3 is TGTGCCAGCTCGTCGACAGGTCTTTCCTACGAGCAGTACTTC. Residues: CASSSTGLSYEQYF. The genes are TRBV18 and TRBJ2-7, with D possibly TRBD1 on 6 matching bases. Trimming removed 6 bases from V and 1 base from J, with 13 bases in between. This CDR3 spans 14 amino acids. Germline V gives CDR1 KGHSH, CDR2 LQKENI.